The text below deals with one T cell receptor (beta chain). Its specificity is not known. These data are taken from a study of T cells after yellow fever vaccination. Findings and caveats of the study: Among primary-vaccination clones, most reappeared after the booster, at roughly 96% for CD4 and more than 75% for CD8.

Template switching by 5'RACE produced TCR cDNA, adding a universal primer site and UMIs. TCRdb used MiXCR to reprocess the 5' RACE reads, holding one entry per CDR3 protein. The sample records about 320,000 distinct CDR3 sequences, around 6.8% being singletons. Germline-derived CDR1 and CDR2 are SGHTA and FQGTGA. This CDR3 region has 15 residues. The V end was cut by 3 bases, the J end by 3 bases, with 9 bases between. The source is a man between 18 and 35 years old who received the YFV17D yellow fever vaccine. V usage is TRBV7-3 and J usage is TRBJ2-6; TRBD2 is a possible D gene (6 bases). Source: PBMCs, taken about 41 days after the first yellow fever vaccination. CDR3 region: CASSLEGLGANVLTF. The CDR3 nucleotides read TGTGCCAGCAGCTTGGAGGGGCTTGGGGCCAACGTCCTGACTTTC. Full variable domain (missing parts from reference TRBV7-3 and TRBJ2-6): GAGVSQTPSNKVTEKGKYVELRCDPISGHTALYWYRQSLGQGPEFLIYFQGTGAADDSGLPNDRFFAVRPEGSVSTLKIQRTERGDSAVYLCASSLEGLGANVLTFGAGSRLTVL.